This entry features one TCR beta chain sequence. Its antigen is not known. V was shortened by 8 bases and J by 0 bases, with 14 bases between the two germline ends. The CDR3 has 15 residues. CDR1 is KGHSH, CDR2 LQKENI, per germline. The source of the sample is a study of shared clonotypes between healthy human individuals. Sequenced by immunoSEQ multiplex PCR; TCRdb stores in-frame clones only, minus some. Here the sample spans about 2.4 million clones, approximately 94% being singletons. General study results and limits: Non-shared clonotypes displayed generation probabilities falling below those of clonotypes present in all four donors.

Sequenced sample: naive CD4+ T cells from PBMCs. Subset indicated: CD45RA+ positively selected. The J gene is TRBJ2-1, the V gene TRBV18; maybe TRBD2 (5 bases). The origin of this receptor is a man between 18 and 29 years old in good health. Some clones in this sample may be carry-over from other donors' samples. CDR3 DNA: TGTGCCAGCGTGGGGATAGGGAGCTCCTACAATGAGCAGTTCTTC. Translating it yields CASVGIGSSYNEQFF.